The 17 T cell receptor beta chains listed next were all sequenced from one sample in a study of blood T cell repertoires in COVID-19. The protocol was immunoSEQ multiplex PCR, while the TCRdb copy is restricted to in-frame clones and leaves out a portion. The table shows over 55,000 clones, with about 90% occurring only once. Input material: peripheral blood. The receptors here all came from a human donor in a cohort sampled during active COVID-19.

This chain's CDR3 is CASSLVSTNQPQHF. The CDR3 DNA is TGTGCCAGCAGCTTAGTGTCCACAAATCAGCCCCAGCATTTT. This chain links TRBV7-9 with TRBJ1-5; no reliable D call. V lost 1 base and J 4 bases, leaving 8 bases between the germline ends. In germline, CDR1 is SEHNR, CDR2 FQNEAQ (reference sequence). The CDR3 is 14 residues long.

The J gene is TRBJ2-7, the V gene TRBV6-1; perhaps TRBD2 as D (5 bases). V was cut by 3 bases and J by 4 bases, with 7 bases left in between. The germline CDR1 and CDR2 sequences are MNHNS and SASEGT. This CDR3 contains 12 residues. This CDR3 is CASSEGVYEQYF. The CDR3 DNA reads TGTGCCAGCAGTGAGGGAGTATACGAGCAGTACTTC.

This clone was observed once. The chain has TRBV28 and TRBJ1-1; D might be TRBD1 (6 bases). V lost 6 bases and J lost 5, with 13 bases in between. CDR1 and CDR2 from the germline V gene are MDHEN and SYDVKM. The CDR3 covers 13 residues. The CDR3 is CASRSQGWTEAFF. The CDR3 region has the DNA TGTGCCAGCAGGTCACAGGGCTGGACTGAAGCTTTCTTT.

V is TRBV3-1 (or the pseudogene TRBV3-2) and J is TRBJ2-1; D might be TRBD1 (6 bases). The CDR3 runs 11 residues. Trimming removed 3 bases at V and 13 bases at J, with 10 bases between. In germline, CDR1 is LGHDT, CDR2 YNNKEL (reference sequence). CDR3 protein: CASSQTGAQFF. The CDR3 nucleotides read TGTGCCAGCAGCCAGACAGGAGCTCAGTTCTTC.

The V and J genes are TRBV27 and TRBJ1-1; weak D call: TRBD1 (6 bases). V shed 7 bases and J shed 7 bases, with 19 bases lying between them. CDR3 size: 14 residues. CDR1 MNHEY and CDR2 SMNVEV come from the germline V gene (reference sequence). DNA for the CDR3: TGTGCCAGCACAGCCTTCCAGGGGAAGGGTGAAGCTTTCTTT. Protein sequence: CASTAFQGKGEAFF.

V gene TRBV5-6 combines with J gene TRBJ2-1, with 12 bases fitting TRBD2. V shed 4 bases, J shed 6 bases, and the junction held 5 bases outside the gene matches. This CDR3 spans 15 amino acids. Germline V gene data show CDR1 as SGHDT and CDR2 as YYEEEE. DNA for the CDR3: TGTGCCAGCAGCGACCTAGCGGGAGGGTTCAATGAGCAGTTCTTC. Protein: CASSDLAGGFNEQFF.

DNA of the CDR3: TGCAGCGTTGAAGGAGTCCCTAATGGCTACACCTTC. It translates to CSVEGVPNGYTF. The V gene is TRBV29-1, the J gene TRBJ1-2; D gene ambiguous. The germline CDR1 and CDR2 sequences are SQVTM and ANQGSEA. V shed 1 base and J shed 6 bases, with 9 bases lying between them. This CDR3 has 12 amino acids. Together with reference TRBV29-1 and TRBJ1-2, the CDR3 gives the full variable domain: SAVISQKPSRDICQRGTSLTIQCQVDSQVTMMFWYRQQPGQSLTLIATANQGSEATYESGFVIDKFPISRPNLTFSTLTVSNMSPEDSSIYLCSVEGVPNGYTFGSGTRLTVV.

CDR3 loop: CASSQRGGAQETQYF. The CDR3 nucleotides are TGTGCCAGCAGCCAGCGCGGGGGGGCACAAGAGACCCAGTACTTC. The chain combines TRBV5-4 with TRBJ2-5, with TRBD2 identical over 9 bases. This CDR3 is built from 15 residues. Trimming removed 4 bases from V and 2 bases from J; junction bases left unmatched: 6. Germline-derived CDR1 and CDR2 are SGHNT and YYREEE (reference sequence).

A few counts support this clone. V usage is TRBV29-1 and J usage is TRBJ2-1; D gene uncertain. Between the trimmed V and J ends, which lost 4 bases and 4 bases, there was a span of 5 bases. The germline V gene has CDR1 SQVTM and CDR2 ANQGSEA. The CDR3 is 11 residues long. CDR3 protein: CSVVTYNEQFF. CDR3 coding DNA: TGCAGCGTTGTGACTTACAATGAGCAGTTCTTC.

The DNA for the CDR3 is TGTGCCAGCAGCTTCGCGGGGGGAGAGACCCAGTACTTC. Its translation: CASSFAGGETQYF. The chain combines TRBV7-8 with TRBJ2-5; 8 nucleotides align to TRBD2. V was clipped by 3 bases and J by 4 bases; unmatched bases: 1. Germline V gene data show CDR1 as SGHVS and CDR2 as FQNEAQ. CDR3 length: 13 amino acids.

This clone appeared a single time. The chain is built from TRBV5-1 and TRBJ1-2; perhaps TRBD1 as D (6 bases). This CDR3 has 12 residues. Trimming removed 4 bases at V and 4 bases at J, with 8 bases between. Germline values: CDR1 SGHRS, CDR2 YFSETQ. CDR3 sequence: CASSEQGYGYTF. CDR3 DNA: TGCGCCAGCAGCGAACAGGGCTATGGCTACACCTTC.

The gene calls are TRBV29-1 and TRBJ1-1; 7 nucleotides align to TRBD1. The CDR3 runs 13 residues. With 7 bases clipped from V and 1 base from J, the junction kept 6 bases outside the gene matches. CDR1 and CDR2 from the germline V gene are SQVTM and ANQGSEA. The DNA of the CDR3 is TGCAGCGCCGAGACAGGGAAGAACACTGAAGCTTTCTTT. Protein sequence: CSAETGKNTEAFF.

In this sample, this clone turned up a few times. This rearrangement joins TRBV3-1 (or the pseudogene TRBV3-2) to TRBJ1-6, with TRBD1 matching 7 bases. The CDR3 covers 14 residues. With V trimmed by 1 base and J by 7 bases, 1 base remained unmatched. Germline assignment: CDR1 LGHDT and CDR2 YNNKEL (reference sequence). The CDR3 sequence: CASSQVQGNSPLHF. The DNA of the CDR3 is TGTGCCAGCAGCCAAGTACAGGGGAATTCACCCCTCCACTTT.

The rearrangement uses TRBV19 and TRBJ1-2, with D possibly TRBD1 on 5 matching bases. V lost 7 bases, J lost 1 base, and 13 bases lay in between. The germline gives CDR1 LNHDA, CDR2 SQIVND (reference sequence). The CDR3 loop spans 14 amino acids. CDR3 DNA sequence: TGTGCCAGTAAGGCGCAGGGCTTTAACTATGGCTACACCTTC. It specifies CASKAQGFNYGYTF.

This chain links TRBV7-8 with TRBJ2-7; 9 nucleotides line up with TRBD2. Trimming removed 1 base from V and 2 bases from J; junction bases left unmatched: 3. CDR3 length: 15 residues. Germline V gives CDR1 SGHVS, CDR2 FQNEAQ. CDR3: CASSLGVAGAYEQYF. CDR3 nucleotides: TGTGCCAGCAGCTTAGGAGTAGCGGGGGCCTACGAGCAGTACTTC.

The chain has TRBV6-5 and TRBJ2-6; D is unresolved. This CDR3 has 15 residues. CDR1 is MNHEY and CDR2 is SVGAGI in the germline V gene. Trimming shortened V by 7 bases and J by 2 bases, and 12 bases separated the two germline ends. CDR3 loop: CASTSRSTGANVLTF. The CDR3 DNA reads TGTGCCAGCACGTCCAGATCGACTGGGGCCAACGTCCTGACTTTC.

This chain joins TRBV7-2 and TRBJ2-7; 9 bases match TRBD1. The germline V gene encodes CDR1 SGHTA and CDR2 FQGNSA. Germline trimming cut 5 bases from V and 4 bases from J; bases unmatched to any gene: 3. This CDR3 comprises 13 residues. The CDR3 bases are TGTGCCAGCAGCCTACAGGGGGCTTACGAGCAGTACTTC. Amino acids: CASSLQGAYEQYF.